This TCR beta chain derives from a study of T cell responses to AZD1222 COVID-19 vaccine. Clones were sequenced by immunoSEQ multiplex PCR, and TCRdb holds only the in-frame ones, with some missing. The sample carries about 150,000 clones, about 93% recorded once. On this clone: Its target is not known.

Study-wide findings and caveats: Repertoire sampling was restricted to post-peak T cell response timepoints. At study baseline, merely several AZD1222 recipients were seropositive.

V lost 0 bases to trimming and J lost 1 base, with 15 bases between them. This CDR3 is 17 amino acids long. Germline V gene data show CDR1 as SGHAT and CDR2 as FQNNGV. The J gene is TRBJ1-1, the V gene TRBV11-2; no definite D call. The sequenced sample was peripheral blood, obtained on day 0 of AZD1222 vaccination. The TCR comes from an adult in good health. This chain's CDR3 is CASSLDSQTGRNTEAFF. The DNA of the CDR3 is TGTGCCAGCAGCTTAGACAGTCAAACTGGTCGGAACACTGAAGCTTTCTTT.